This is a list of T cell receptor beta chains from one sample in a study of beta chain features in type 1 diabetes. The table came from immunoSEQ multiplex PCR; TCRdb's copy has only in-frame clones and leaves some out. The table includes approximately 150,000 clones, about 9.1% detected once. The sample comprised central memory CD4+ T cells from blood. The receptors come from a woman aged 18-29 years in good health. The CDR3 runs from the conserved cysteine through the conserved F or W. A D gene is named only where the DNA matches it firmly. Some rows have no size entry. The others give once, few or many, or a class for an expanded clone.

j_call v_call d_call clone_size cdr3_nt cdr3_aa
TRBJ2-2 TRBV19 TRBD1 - TGTGCCAGTAAACAGCAGGGGGCAAACACCGGGGAGCTGTTTTTT CASKQQGANTGELFF
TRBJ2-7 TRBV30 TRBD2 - TGTGCCTGGCTATCTAGCGGAGCCTACGAGCAGTACTTC CAWLSSGAYEQYF
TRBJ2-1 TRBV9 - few TGTGCCAGCAGCGTAGAGGGGGTCGGGATCTCCTACAATGAGCAGTTCTTC CASSVEGVGISYNEQFF
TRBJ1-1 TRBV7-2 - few TGTGCCAGCAGCTTAGGCATTGGGACAGAAGCTTTCTTT CASSLGIGTEAFF
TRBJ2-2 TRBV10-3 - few TGTGCCATCTCCTGGGGCGGGACGAACACCGGGGAGCTGTTTTTT CAISWGGTNTGELFF
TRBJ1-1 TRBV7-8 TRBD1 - TGTGCCAGCAGCTCGCGGACAGGCGCGAACACTGAAGTTTTCTTT CASSSRTGANTEVFF
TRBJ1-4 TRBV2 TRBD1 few TGTGCCAGCTGGGACAGGGAGGATGAAAAACTGTTTTTT CASWDREDEKLFF
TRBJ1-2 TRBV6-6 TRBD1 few TGTGCCAGCAGTCTACCGGGGGGACAGGGGGCGTGGGGCTACACCTTC CASSLPGGQGAWGYTF
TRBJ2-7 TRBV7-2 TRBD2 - TGTGCCAGCAGCCCTTTTAGCGGGGCCAACTACGAGCAGTACTTC CASSPFSGANYEQYF
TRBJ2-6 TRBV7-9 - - TGTGCCAGCAGCTTAAGCGAGGTTGGGGCCAACGTCCTGACTTTC CASSLSEVGANVLTF
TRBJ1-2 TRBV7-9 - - TGTGCCAGCAGCCTTTTAACGGTTTTGAGCTATGGCTACACCTTC CASSLLTVLSYGYTF
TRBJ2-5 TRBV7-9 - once TGTGCCAGCAGCTTTGGGCAGGGTTATGAGACCCAGTACTTC CASSFGQGYETQYF
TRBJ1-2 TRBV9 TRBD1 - TGTGCCAGCACCCTAGGGGGACAGGCGAACTATGGCTACACCTTC CASTLGGQANYGYTF
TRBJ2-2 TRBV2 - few TGTGCCAGCAACAAGGGGCTTCGAACCGGGGAGCTGTTTTTT CASNKGLRTGELFF
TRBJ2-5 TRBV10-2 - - TGCGCCAGCATGGAGCGGCAAGAGACCCAGTACTTC CASMERQETQYF
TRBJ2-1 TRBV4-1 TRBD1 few TGCGCCAGCAACCAGGGACAGGGGGCCTACAATGAGCAGTTCTTC CASNQGQGAYNEQFF
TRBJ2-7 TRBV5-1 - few TGCGCCAGCAGCTTGGACCTCGGCGAGCAGTACTTC CASSLDLGEQYF
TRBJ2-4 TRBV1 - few TGCACCAGCACCCAACGGGCGGGGCTCCCGGAAAACATTCAGTACTTC CTSTQRAGLPENIQYF
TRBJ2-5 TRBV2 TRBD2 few TGTGCCAGCAGTTCACATGGGACTAGCGGGACGCAAGAGACCCAGTACTTC CASSSHGTSGTQETQYF
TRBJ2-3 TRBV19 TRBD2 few TGTGCCAGTAGTGTCCCAGCGGGAATCACAGATACGCAGTATTTT CASSVPAGITDTQYF
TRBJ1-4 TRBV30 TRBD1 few TGTGCCTGGACAGGGGGTAATGAAAAACTGTTTTTT CAWTGGNEKLFF
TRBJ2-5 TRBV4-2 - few TGTGCCAGCAGCCTTGACCTTCAAGGCGGGCAAGAGACCCAGTACTTC CASSLDLQGGQETQYF
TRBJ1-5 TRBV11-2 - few TGTGCCAGCAGCCCATGGACAGCCTCTAGCAATCAGCCCCAGCATTTT CASSPWTASSNQPQHF
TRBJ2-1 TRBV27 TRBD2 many TGTGCCAGCAGCCGGAGCGGGAGGTCTGAGCAGTTCTTC CASSRSGRSEQFF
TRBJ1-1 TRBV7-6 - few TGTGCCAGCAGCTACGGGACTGCGAACACTGAAGCTTTCTTT CASSYGTANTEAFF
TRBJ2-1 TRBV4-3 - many TGCGCCAGCAGCCAAGTCCAAGGAGGTGAGCAGTTCTTC CASSQVQGGEQFF
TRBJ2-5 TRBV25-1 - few TGTGCCAGCAGTGCTCCGGGGGTGGCGGGAGAGACCCAGTACTTC CASSAPGVAGETQYF
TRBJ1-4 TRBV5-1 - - TGCGCCAGCAGCTTGGGGGCTGGTGAAAAACTGTTTTTT CASSLGAGEKLFF